The 30 T cell receptor beta chains listed next were all sequenced from one sample in a study of OX40 agonist ivuxolimab in advanced cancers. Sequencing was performed with immunoSEQ multiplex PCR; in TCRdb, only in-frame clones are kept and a portion is missing. This repertoire shows about 35,000 clones, 90% to 95% found once; its top ten account for 20% to 25%. Source: CD4+ or CD8+ T cells sorted from blood, taken in a trial of the OX40 agonist ivuxolimab. The source of these receptors is an adult with an advanced solid tumor such as melanoma, head and neck, liver or kidney cancer.

For the CDR3, the DNA is TGTGCCAGCAGCCTAAGATCCATCTCCTACGAGCAGTACTTC. Translated, it gives CASSLRSISYEQYF. The rearrangement links TRBV7-6 to TRBJ2-7; D not certain. Germline loops: CDR1 SGHVS, CDR2 FNYEAQ. V was shortened by 5 bases and J by 0 bases, with 11 bases between the two germline ends. The CDR3 totals 14 residues.

This chain connects TRBV7-9 to TRBJ2-7; TRBD1 is a possible D gene (6 bases). The V end lost 2 bases, the J end lost 7 bases, and 15 bases lay between the germline ends. Germline CDR1 SEHNR, CDR2 FQNEAQ (reference sequence). The CDR3 has 14 residues. The CDR3 nucleotides read TGTGCCAGCAGCTTACAAGACAGGATATGGGAGCAGTACTTC. Amino acid sequence: CASSLQDRIWEQYF.

Concerning this clone itself: This sample also contains other DNA sequences that code for the same CDR3. The chain recombines TRBV28 with TRBJ2-1; D is perhaps TRBD2 (5 bases). Germline CDR1 is MDHEN and CDR2 is SYDVKM. The CDR3 covers 15 residues. V lost 1 base and J 6 bases, leaving 13 bases between the germline ends. DNA of the CDR3: TGTGCCAGCAGTTTATATCCCCCGGCGGGCAATGAGCAGTTCTTC. Translated: CASSLYPPAGNEQFF.

The chain combines TRBV6-5 with TRBJ2-5; 9 bases align to TRBD2. Trimming removed 5 bases from V and 9 bases from J; junction bases left unmatched: 10. Per the germline V gene, CDR1 is MNHEY and CDR2 is SVGAGI. The CDR3 runs to 14 residues. CDR3 sequence: CASSGLAGPLAQYF. As DNA, the CDR3 is TGTGCCAGCAGTGGGCTAGCGGGACCGTTGGCCCAGTACTTC.

The rearrangement uses TRBV5-1 and TRBJ2-5; tentative D call: TRBD2 (7 bases). Looked up from germline, CDR1 is SGHRS and CDR2 is YFSETQ. V was pared by 1 base and J by 5 bases, with 12 bases between. This CDR3 region has 14 residues. CDR3: CASSLWGGQETQYF. For the CDR3, the DNA is TGCGCCAGCAGCTTGTGGGGGGGGCAGGAGACCCAGTACTTC.

The chain combines TRBV9 with TRBJ2-7; TRBD2 agrees at 7 bases. The V gene end was trimmed by 0 bases and the J gene end by 6 bases; junction bases not matched to a gene: 6. This CDR3 is 14 amino acids long. CDR1 is SGDLS and CDR2 is YYNGEE in the germline V gene. The CDR3, as DNA: TGTGCCAGCAGCGTAGATCAAGCGGGAACCGAGCAGTACTTC. Translated, it gives CASSVDQAGTEQYF. The full variable domain, rest sourced from reference TRBV9 and TRBJ2-7, is DSGVTQTPKHLITATGQRVTLRCSPRSGDLSVYWYQQSLDQGLQFLIQYYNGEERAKGNILERFSAQQFPDLHSELNLSSLELGDSALYFCASSVDQAGTEQYFGPGTRLTVT.

The chain has TRBV7-3 and TRBJ2-5, with TRBD2 matching 8 bases. Per germline, CDR1 SGHTA and CDR2 FQGTGA. This CDR3 comprises 17 residues. V lost 5 bases, J lost 0 bases, and 11 bases stayed unmatched. The CDR3, as DNA: TGTGCCAGCAGCCCTAAGGGTGGTAGCGGGGACCAAGAGACCCAGTACTTC. It encodes CASSPKGGSGDQETQYF.

This clone was observed once. The chain is built from TRBV19 and TRBJ2-1; a possible D gene is TRBD2 (7 bases). Trimming removed 3 bases from V and 8 bases from J, with 14 bases in between. Germline V CDR1 and CDR2: LNHDA, SQIVND (reference sequence). The CDR3 length is 14 residues. As DNA, the CDR3 is TGTGCCAGTAGTATTCTGGGGAGGGGGGATGAGCAGTTCTTC. Amino acids: CASSILGRGDEQFF.

The genes are TRBV27 and TRBJ2-3, with 9 nucleotides matching TRBD2. Germline V CDR1 and CDR2: MNHEY, SMNVEV (reference sequence). Trimming took 4 bases from V and 1 from J; bases not matched to a gene: 0. This CDR3 has 14 amino acids. The CDR3 sequence: CASSWTSGTDTQYF. The CDR3 nucleotides are TGTGCCAGCAGTTGGACTAGCGGCACAGATACGCAGTATTTT.

This chain connects TRBV5-1 to TRBJ2-7; 13 nucleotides align to TRBD2. The CDR3 has 17 residues. Germline V gene data show CDR1 as SGHRS and CDR2 as YFSETQ. Germline trimming cut 4 bases from V and 0 bases from J; bases unmatched to any gene: 7. In DNA form, the CDR3 reads TGCGCCAGCAGCCCGTGGACTAGCGGGAGCCTCTCCTACGAGCAGTACTTC. Encoded protein: CASSPWTSGSLSYEQYF.

The V and J genes are TRBV19 and TRBJ2-2; the match to TRBD2 covers 7 bases. The J segment lost 4 bases and the V segment lost 5 bases, leaving 7 bases of the junction unmatched. CDR3 size: 15 residues. Germline CDR1 reads LNHDA; CDR2 reads SQIVND (reference sequence). The CDR3 loop reads CASSWAGVGTGELFF. DNA for the CDR3: TGTGCCAGTAGTTGGGCGGGAGTTGGCACCGGGGAGCTGTTTTTT.

V usage is TRBV7-6 and J usage is TRBJ2-1; TRBD1 is a possible D gene (6 bases). CDR1 is SGHVS, CDR2 FNYEAQ, per germline. The CDR3 has 15 residues. The V end lost 5 bases, the J end lost 7 bases, and 18 bases lay between the germline ends. The CDR3: CASSPKTGLVNEQFF. CDR3 nucleotides: TGTGCCAGCAGCCCTAAGACAGGTTTGGTAAATGAGCAGTTCTTC.

As DNA, the CDR3 is TGTGCCAGCAGAAAACCGGGACAGGGAAAATACAATGAGCAGTTCTTC. Translated, it gives CASRKPGQGKYNEQFF. The chain links TRBV28 to TRBJ2-1, with TRBD1 matching 9 bases. The J segment lost 4 bases and the V segment lost 6 bases, leaving 10 bases of the junction unmatched. The CDR3 is 16 amino acids. The V gene's germline CDR1 is MDHEN and CDR2 SYDVKM.

This clone has a single count. The J gene is TRBJ2-1, the V gene TRBV13, with 9 positions matching TRBD1. The CDR3 extends over 14 amino acids. Trimming removed 6 bases from V and 8 bases from J; junction bases left unmatched: 8. CDR1 PRHDT and CDR2 FYEKMQ come from the germline V gene (reference sequence). The CDR3 bases are TGTGCCAGCAGAAAACAGGGGGCTGCGGATGAGCAGTTCTTC. It translates to CASRKQGAADEQFF. Looking up the rest from reference TRBV13 and TRBJ2-1 gives the full variable domain: AAGVIQSPRHLIKEKRETATLKCYPIPRHDTVYWYQQGPGQDPQFLISFYEKMQSDKGSIPDRFSAQQFSDYHSELNMSSLELGDSALYFCASRKQGAADEQFFGPGTRLTVL.

V gene TRBV6-5 combines with J gene TRBJ2-5; TRBD1 agrees at 10 bases. The V and J ends lost 4 bases and 2 bases, in that order; junction bases with no gene match: 1. CDR3 length: 14 residues. Germline V CDR1 and CDR2: MNHEY, SVGAGI. The CDR3 reads CASSWGQGQETQYF. The CDR3 DNA is TGTGCCAGCAGTTGGGGACAGGGGCAAGAGACCCAGTACTTC.

This chain joins TRBV5-1 and TRBJ1-1; no definite D call. The V gene lost 2 bases and the J gene lost 5 bases, with 10 bases spanning the gap. Germline lookup yields CDR1 SGHRS and CDR2 YFSETQ. The CDR3 is 13 amino acids. DNA of the CDR3: TGCGCCAGCAGCTTCGGTATGGGGACTGAAGCTTTCTTT. Translating gives CASSFGMGTEAFF.

The chain employs TRBV11-2 and TRBJ2-1, with D possibly being TRBD1 or TRBD2 (6 bases each). Germline loops: CDR1 SGHAT, CDR2 FQNNGV. The CDR3 has 16 amino acids. The V end was cut by 1 base, the J end by 0 bases, with 10 bases between. The CDR3 region has the DNA TGTGCCAGCAGCTTAGGAGGGGGGAGCTCCTACAATGAGCAGTTCTTC. Translated, it gives CASSLGGGSSYNEQFF.

This chain uses TRBV28 with TRBJ2-3, with 9 bases matching TRBD2. Germline CDR1 MDHEN, CDR2 SYDVKM. Trimming removed 7 bases from V and 1 base from J; junction bases left unmatched: 12. The CDR3 has 17 amino acids. The CDR3, as DNA: TGTGCCAGCACCGGGACTAGCCCTCTAGCTGGCACAGATACGCAGTATTTT. It specifies CASTGTSPLAGTDTQYF.

The chain carries TRBV7-6 and TRBJ1-2; unclear D gene. The V and J ends lost 0 bases and 0 bases respectively, with 8 bases between them. This CDR3 is built from 15 residues. The germline V gene encodes CDR1 SGHVS and CDR2 FNYEAQ. The CDR3 loop reads CASSLAAGPNYGYTF. The CDR3 nucleotides are TGTGCCAGCAGCTTAGCGGCGGGCCCTAACTATGGCTACACCTTC.

The chain recombines TRBV28 with TRBJ2-7; 12 nucleotides match TRBD2. Germline CDR1 and CDR2: MDHEN and SYDVKM. This CDR3 has 14 amino acids. J lost 9 bases, V lost 5 bases, and 8 bases had no gene match. CDR3 nucleotide sequence: TGTGCCAGCAGTGCGACTAGCGGGAGCGGGGTGCAGTACTTC. Its translation: CASSATSGSGVQYF.

V and J are TRBV28 and TRBJ2-5; 8 bases agree with TRBD2. Germline V CDR1 and CDR2: MDHEN, SYDVKM. V shed 5 bases and J 2 bases; nucleotides not matched to a gene: 13. The CDR3 covers 17 residues. In nucleotides, the CDR3 is TGTGCCAGCAGTGACGGGGGACTAGGGGGGCCGCAAGAGACCCAGTACTTC. Translation: CASSDGGLGGPQETQYF. The whole variable domain, filled in from reference TRBV28 and TRBJ2-5, reads DVKVTQSSRYLVKRTGEKVFLECVQDMDHENMFWYRQDPGLGLRLIYFSYDVKMKEKGDIPEGYSVSREKKERFSLILESASTNQTSMYLCASSDGGLGGPQETQYFGPGTRLLVL.

The CDR3 DNA sequence: TGTGCCAGCAGTGGGGACGGTGCCTACGAGCAGTACTTC. This gives the protein CASSGDGAYEQYF. The V and J genes are TRBV2 and TRBJ2-7; D might be TRBD1 or TRBD2, each matching 5 bases. V lost 4 bases to trimming and J lost 2 bases, with 9 bases between them. CDR3 size: 13 residues. Germline V CDR1 and CDR2: SNHLY, FYNNEI.

The chain couples TRBV27 to TRBJ1-1; 9 positions match TRBD1. V shed 6 bases, J shed 5 bases, and the junction held 10 bases outside the gene matches. The CDR3 extends over 15 amino acids. Germline V gene lookup returns CDR1 MNHEY and CDR2 SMNVEV (reference sequence). The CDR3 reads CASRHPGQGLTEAFF. The CDR3 DNA reads TGTGCCAGCAGGCATCCAGGACAGGGGTTAACTGAAGCTTTCTTT.

This clone was seen once. The chain carries TRBV30 and TRBJ1-1; D uncertain. Trimming shortened V by 5 bases and J by 0 bases, and 7 bases separated the two germline ends. The length of the CDR3 is 12 residues. Germline CDR1 is GTSNPN and CDR2 is SVGIG (reference sequence). In nucleotides, the CDR3 is TGTGCCTGGGGTCGGCTGAACACTGAAGCTTTCTTT. It codes for CAWGRLNTEAFF.

Only one count was recorded for this clone. The rearrangement joins TRBV6-6 to TRBJ2-7; unclear D gene. Trimming shortened V by 5 bases and J by 7 bases, and 18 bases separated the two germline ends. CDR3 size: 14 residues. CDR1 and CDR2 from the germline V gene are MNHNY and SVGAGI (reference sequence). The CDR3 nucleotides are TGTGCCAGCAGTGACCGGGCTCCCTCTTGGGAGCAGTACTTC. Amino acid sequence: CASSDRAPSWEQYF.

The chain has TRBV11-2 and TRBJ1-2; D is uncertain. The CDR3 contains 13 residues. V dropped 5 bases and J dropped 6 bases, with 13 bases sitting between them. Germline CDR1 is SGHAT and CDR2 is FQNNGV. The CDR3 loop reads CASSPDSLNGYTF. The CDR3 bases are TGTGCCAGCAGCCCGGACTCGCTTAATGGCTACACCTTC.

This clone has just a few counts. This chain joins TRBV5-1 and TRBJ2-7, with D perhaps TRBD1 (6 bases). V was clipped by 1 base and J by 7 bases, with 15 bases between them. Germline values: CDR1 SGHRS, CDR2 YFSETQ. This CDR3 comprises 14 residues. The CDR3 is CASSLMVQGREQYF. The DNA of the CDR3 is TGCGCCAGCAGCTTGATGGTTCAGGGGCGGGAGCAGTACTTC.

V and J are TRBV19 and TRBJ2-7; no clear D gene. The CDR3 is 14 amino acids. Germline V CDR1 and CDR2: LNHDA, SQIVND (reference sequence). The V end was cut by 1 base, the J end by 3 bases, with 10 bases between. The CDR3 region has the DNA TGTGCCAGTAGTATAGGAAACAGTTTCTACGAGCAGTACTTC. It translates to CASSIGNSFYEQYF.

The chain carries TRBV4-3 and TRBJ2-3; 10 bases are a match to TRBD2. Germline assignment: CDR1 LGHNA and CDR2 YSLEER. The V and J ends lost 4 bases and 6 bases, in that order; junction bases with no gene match: 4. This CDR3 has 14 residues. The CDR3 nucleotides read TGCGCCAGCAGCCGTCTAGCGGGAGAGGATACGCAGTATTTT. Translated: CASSRLAGEDTQYF.

This chain links TRBV27 with TRBJ2-1, with D perhaps TRBD1 (6 bases). V dropped 6 bases and J dropped 6 bases, with 15 bases sitting between them. The CDR3 totals 14 residues. Germline V gives CDR1 MNHEY, CDR2 SMNVEV (reference sequence). CDR3 coding DNA: TGTGCCAGCAGCTCCTACAGGGTTGGCAATGAGCAGTTCTTC. Amino acids: CASSSYRVGNEQFF.